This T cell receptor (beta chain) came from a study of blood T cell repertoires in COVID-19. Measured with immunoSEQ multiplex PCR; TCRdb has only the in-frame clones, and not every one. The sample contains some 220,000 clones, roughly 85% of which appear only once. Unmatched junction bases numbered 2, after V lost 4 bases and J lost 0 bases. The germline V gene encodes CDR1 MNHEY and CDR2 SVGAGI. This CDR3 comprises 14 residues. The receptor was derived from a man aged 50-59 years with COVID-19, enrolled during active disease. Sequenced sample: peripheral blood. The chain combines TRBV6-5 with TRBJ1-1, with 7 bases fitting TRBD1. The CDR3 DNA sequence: TGTGCCAGCAGTTCGACAGGGATGAACACTGAAGCTTTCTTT. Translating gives CASSSTGMNTEAFF.